One and the same sample provided the 2 T cell receptor beta chains below, sequenced in a study of tumor-infiltrating lymphocytes in primary liver carcinoma. The researchers produced TCR beta cDNA from 400 to 650 ng total RNA with a constant-region primer. Each TCR beta library was derived from three nested multiplex PCR rounds that employed slightly modified ARM-PCR. The two initial PCR rounds, 9 to 11 cycles each, used TRBV1-TRBV30 forward and C-beta reverse primers. TCRdb redid the calling of the multiplex PCR reads with MiXCR, one entry per CDR3 protein. The data contain roughly 330,000 distinct CDR3 sequences, roughly two thirds of them seen just once; the ten biggest clones take up under 8.5%. Both blood RNA, taken from unsorted whole blood, and germline DNA were extracted. Sequencing input: peripheral blood. The receptors here all came from a man in his forties or fifties with primary liver carcinoma and hepatitis B virus infection.

This clonotype was found a few times. The rearrangement joins TRBV5-8 to TRBJ2-7, with a possible D match to TRBD2 (6 bases). The germline V gene has CDR1 SGHTS and CDR2 YDEGEE. CDR3 size: 12 residues. With 4 bases removed from V and 5 bases from J, the gap between germline ends came to 10 bases. CDR3 in amino acids: CASSRRENEQYF. The CDR3 bases are TGTGCCAGCAGCCGTCGGGAGAACGAGCAGTACTTC. Full variable domain (remainder filled in from reference TRBV5-8 and TRBJ2-7): EAGVTQSPTHLIKTRGQQATLRCSPISGHTSVYWYQQALGLGLQFLLWYDEGEERNRGNFPPRFSGRQFPNYSSELNVNALELEDSALYLCASSRRENEQYFGPGTRLTVT.

Note on this clonotype: The CDR3 end shows no conserved phenylalanine or tryptophan, and so a read error is likely. The rearrangement links TRBV4-1 to TRBJ2-5, with 11 bases lining up with TRBD2. Germline assignment: CDR1 MGHRA and CDR2 YSYEKL. The CDR3 sequence is 17 residues long. V shed 1 base, J shed 5 bases, and the junction held 9 bases outside the gene matches. CDR3 in amino acids: CASSQARLAGREETQYL. The CDR3 coding sequence is TGCGCCAGCAGCCAAGCCCGACTAGCGGGAAGGGAGGAGACCCAGTACTTA.